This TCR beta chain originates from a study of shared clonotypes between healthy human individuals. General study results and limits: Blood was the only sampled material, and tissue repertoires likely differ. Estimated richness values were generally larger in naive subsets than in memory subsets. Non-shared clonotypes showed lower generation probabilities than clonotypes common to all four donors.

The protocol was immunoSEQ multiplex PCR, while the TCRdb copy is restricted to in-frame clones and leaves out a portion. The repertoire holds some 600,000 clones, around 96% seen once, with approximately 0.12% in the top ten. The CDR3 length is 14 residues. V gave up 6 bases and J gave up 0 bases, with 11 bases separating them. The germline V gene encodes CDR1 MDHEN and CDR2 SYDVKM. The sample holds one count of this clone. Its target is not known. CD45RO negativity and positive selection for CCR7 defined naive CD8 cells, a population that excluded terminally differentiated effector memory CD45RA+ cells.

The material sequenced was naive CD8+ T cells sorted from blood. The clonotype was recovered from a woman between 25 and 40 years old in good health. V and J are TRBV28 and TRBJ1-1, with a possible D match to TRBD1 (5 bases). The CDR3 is CASRQTDMNTEAFF. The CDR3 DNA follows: TGTGCCAGCAGACAGACAGATATGAACACTGAAGCTTTCTTT.